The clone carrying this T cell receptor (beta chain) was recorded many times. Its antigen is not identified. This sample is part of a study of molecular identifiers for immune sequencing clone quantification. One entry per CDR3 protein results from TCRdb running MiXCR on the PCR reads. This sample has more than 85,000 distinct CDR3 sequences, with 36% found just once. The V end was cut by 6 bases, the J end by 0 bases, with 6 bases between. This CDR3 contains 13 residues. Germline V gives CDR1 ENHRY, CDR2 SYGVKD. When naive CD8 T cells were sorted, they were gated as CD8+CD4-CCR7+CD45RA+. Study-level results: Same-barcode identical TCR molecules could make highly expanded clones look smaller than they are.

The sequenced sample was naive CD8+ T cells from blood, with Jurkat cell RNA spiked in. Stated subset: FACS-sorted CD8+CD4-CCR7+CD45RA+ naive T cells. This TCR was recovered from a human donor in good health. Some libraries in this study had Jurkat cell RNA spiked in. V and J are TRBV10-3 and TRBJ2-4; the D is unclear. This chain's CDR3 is CAIRHEAKNIQYF. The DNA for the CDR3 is TGTGCCATCAGACACGAAGCCAAAAACATTCAGTACTTC.